Here is one T cell receptor (beta chain) with its context. The sample belongs to a study of blood T cell repertoires in COVID-19. The CDR3 totals 15 residues. V lost 3 bases to trimming and J lost 6 bases; unmatched junction nucleotides: 6. Per the germline V gene, CDR1 is LNHNV and CDR2 is YYDKDF (reference sequence). Assay used: immunoSEQ multiplex PCR; TCRdb lists only in-frame clones, some missing. The sample comprises 150,000 to 200,000 clones, over 75% of which are singletons, and approximately 11% rests with the top ten. This chain joins TRBV15 and TRBJ2-2, with 8 bases lining up with TRBD1. Sequenced: peripheral blood. The receptor's source is a human donor in a cohort sampled during active COVID-19. The CDR3 DNA follows: TGTGCCACCAGCAGTCAGGGGGCGCCAGCCGGGGAGCTGTTTTTT. Translating it yields CATSSQGAPAGELFF.